Each of the 24 T cell receptor beta chains below was sequenced from the same sample in a study of technical replicates of blood from a few donors. TCRdb keeps only in-frame clones here, not all; method: immunoSEQ multiplex PCR. The sample has 50,000 to 55,000 clones; roughly 86% are singletons. The material sequenced was PBMCs. The source is a human donor in good health. Some clones in this sample may be carry-over from other donors' samples.

The chain has TRBV6-5 and TRBJ2-1; 12 bases align to TRBD2. The V and J ends lost 6 bases and 8 bases, in that order; junction bases with no gene match: 5. Germline V lookup: CDR1 MNHEY, CDR2 SVGAGI. The length of the CDR3 is 14 residues. As DNA, the CDR3 is TGTGCCAGCAGGACTAGCGGGAGTGGGTATGAGCAGTTCTTC. Translation gives CASRTSGSGYEQFF.

J is TRBJ2-3 and V is TRBV18; D is possibly TRBD2 (7 bases). CDR1 and CDR2 from the germline V gene are KGHSH and LQKENI. Trimming pared 2 bases from V and 3 bases from J, leaving 9 bases between. The CDR3 has 14 residues. The CDR3, as DNA: TGTGCCAGCTCACCAGGGGGGGCGACAGATACGCAGTATTTT. As protein: CASSPGGATDTQYF.

The table lists this clone with a count of one. This chain uses TRBV9 with TRBJ2-5, with 8 bases lining up with TRBD2. CDR3 length equals 15 residues. Germline-derived CDR1 and CDR2 are SGDLS and YYNGEE. Trimming took 2 bases from V and 0 from J; bases not matched to a gene: 3. In nucleotides, the CDR3 is TGTGCCAGCAGCGTCCGGGGGGGGTACCAAGAGACCCAGTACTTC. It is translated as CASSVRGGYQETQYF. Full variable domain (missing parts from reference TRBV9 and TRBJ2-5): DSGVTQTPKHLITATGQRVTLRCSPRSGDLSVYWYQQSLDQGLQFLIQYYNGEERAKGNILERFSAQQFPDLHSELNLSSLELGDSALYFCASSVRGGYQETQYFGPGTRLLVL.

Worth noting for this clone: An end of the junction does not agree with germline; a read error may underlie this. The chain has TRBV5-1 and TRBJ2-3; weak D call: TRBD1 (6 bases). Germline-derived CDR1 and CDR2 are SGHRS and YFSETQ. The CDR3 is 13 residues long. CDR3 DNA sequence: TGCGTCAGCGCCTACAGGGACACAGATACGCAGTATTTT. The encoded protein is CVSAYRDTDTQYF. Full variable domain (remainder filled in from reference TRBV5-1 and TRBJ2-3): KAGVTQTPRYLIKTRGQQVTLSCSPISGHRSVSWYQQTPGQGLQFLFEYFSETQRNKGNFPGRFSGRQFSNSRSEMNVSTLELGDSALYLCVSAYRDTDTQYFGPGTRLTVL.

The rearrangement joins TRBV4-3 to TRBJ2-1, with a weak D call TRBD2 (6 bases). Germline lookup yields CDR1 LGHNA and CDR2 YSLEER. The CDR3 is made up of 15 amino acids. The V gene lost 4 bases and the J gene lost 5 bases, with 15 bases spanning the gap. In nucleotides, the CDR3 is TGCGCCAGCAGCCTAGGGACTGCCCCCGACAATGAGCAGTTCTTC. Protein sequence: CASSLGTAPDNEQFF.

The genes are TRBV6-6 and TRBJ1-3; possibly TRBD1 for D (5 bases). The CDR3 sequence is 16 residues long. Per the germline V gene, CDR1 is MNHNY and CDR2 is SVGAGI (reference sequence). V was pared by 8 bases and J by 3 bases, with 20 bases between. The CDR3 DNA sequence: TGTGCCAGCGCTGAACGGGCGGGGGGATATGGAAACACCATATATTTT. Translated: CASAERAGGYGNTIYF.

The chain employs TRBV18 and TRBJ2-5, with D tentatively TRBD1 (6 bases). This CDR3 comprises 15 residues. The V end lost 3 bases, the J end lost 2 bases, and 13 bases lay between the germline ends. Germline V lookup: CDR1 KGHSH, CDR2 LQKENI. The CDR3 nucleotides are TGTGCCAGCTCACCCAAAAGGACAGATCAAGAGACCCAGTACTTC. Amino acid sequence: CASSPKRTDQETQYF.

This clone was seen only once. J is TRBJ2-7 and V is TRBV7-6, with TRBD2 identical over 7 bases. Germline V lookup: CDR1 SGHVS, CDR2 FNYEAQ. J lost 4 bases, V lost 0 bases, and 6 bases had no gene match. The CDR3 has 15 residues. CDR3 loop: CASSLAGLGRYEQYF. In DNA, the CDR3 is TGTGCCAGCAGCTTAGCTGGACTAGGACGATACGAGCAGTACTTC.

The chain joins TRBV6-1 to TRBJ1-6; weak D call: TRBD1 (6 bases). Trimming took off 7 bases at V and 9 bases at J, with 13 bases between the two ends. The CDR3 totals 13 residues. Germline V lookup: CDR1 MNHNS, CDR2 SASEGT. The CDR3 sequence is CASNYYRASPLHF. CDR3 in DNA: TGTGCCAGCAATTATTACAGGGCTTCACCCCTCCACTTT.

Concerning this clone itself: The junction does not match germline at one end; this may be a read error. J is TRBJ2-1 and V is TRBV29-1; 14 bases are shared with TRBD2. Germline V lookup: CDR1 SQVTM, CDR2 ANQGSEA. The CDR3 covers 17 residues. The CDR3 bases are TGCAGCGCTGAAGGACTAGCGGGGGGAAGCTCCTACAATGAGCAGTTCTTC. This gives the protein CSAEGLAGGSSYNEQFF.

In its sample, this clone is medium-sized. The V call is TRBV4-2, the J call TRBJ2-3; 12 bases match TRBD2. Per the germline V gene, CDR1 is LGHNA and CDR2 is YNFKEQ. Trimming removed 3 bases from V and 4 bases from J; junction bases left unmatched: 5. The CDR3 is 16 amino acids. CDR3 sequence (DNA): TGTGCCAGCAGCCAGACGACTAGCGGGAGTGCAGATACGCAGTATTTT. Its translation is CASSQTTSGSADTQYF.

This chain uses TRBV6-1 with TRBJ2-7; TRBD2 agrees at 8 bases. The J segment lost 5 bases and the V segment lost 6 bases, leaving 6 bases of the junction unmatched. From germline, CDR1 is MNHNS and CDR2 SASEGT. This CDR3 has 13 residues. This CDR3 is CASRPGGIHEQYF. For the CDR3, the DNA is TGTGCCAGCAGGCCGGGGGGGATCCACGAGCAGTACTTC.

This chain joins TRBV7-9 and TRBJ2-6; a weak D match, TRBD1 (5 bases). The germline V gene has CDR1 SEHNR and CDR2 FQNEAQ (reference sequence). CDR3 length equals 18 residues. V was shortened by 2 bases and J by 3 bases, with 17 bases between the two germline ends. The CDR3 region is CASSLQDMVMVGANVLTF. The CDR3 DNA sequence: TGTGCCAGCAGCTTACAGGACATGGTCATGGTTGGGGCCAACGTCCTGACTTTC.

The V and J genes are TRBV19 and TRBJ1-4; D gene ambiguous. Germline V gene data show CDR1 as LNHDA and CDR2 as SQIVND (reference sequence). The V end lost 1 base, the J end lost 0 bases, and 27 bases lay between the germline ends. The CDR3 has 22 residues. The CDR3 here is CASSIGLLENRGIRATNEKLFF. The DNA of the CDR3 is TGTGCCAGTAGTATAGGTCTCCTTGAGAATCGGGGAATAAGGGCAACTAATGAAAAACTGTTTTTT.

V is TRBV12-5 and J is TRBJ2-5, with TRBD2 matching over 13 bases. Germline V gives CDR1 LGHNT, CDR2 FRNRAP. V lost 4 bases, J lost 4 bases, and 15 bases stayed unmatched. CDR3 length equals 19 residues. The DNA of the CDR3 is TGTGCTAGTGGTTCGCCCCTCGGGACTAGCGGGGTGAGGCTAGAGACCCAGTACTTC. Protein product: CASGSPLGTSGVRLETQYF.

V usage is TRBV4-1 and J usage is TRBJ1-5, with 10 bases fitting TRBD1. The V and J ends lost 0 bases and 7 bases, in that order; junction bases with no gene match: 3. The CDR3 has 15 residues. Germline CDR1 reads MGHRA; CDR2 reads YSYEKL. Here the CDR3 reads CASSQEDRGRQPQHF. CDR3 sequence (DNA): TGCGCCAGCAGCCAAGAGGACAGGGGGAGACAGCCCCAGCATTTT.

The rearrangement uses TRBV7-2 and TRBJ2-7; possibly TRBD1 for D (6 bases). The V and J ends lost 0 bases and 3 bases respectively, with 9 bases between them. The germline CDR1 and CDR2 sequences are SGHTA and FQGNSA. The CDR3 contains 14 residues. The CDR3 coding sequence is TGTGCCAGCAGCTTAGCGCGGACAGTCTACGAGCAGTACTTC. Its translation is CASSLARTVYEQYF.

This clone has only a few counts. This rearrangement joins TRBV6-1 to TRBJ1-2; 10 positions agree with TRBD1. CDR1 is MNHNS and CDR2 is SASEGT in the germline V gene. The CDR3 covers 16 residues. The V segment lost 1 base and the J segment 3 bases; nucleotides outside the gene matches: 5. The CDR3: CASSEVPTGGDYGYTF. CDR3 coding DNA: TGTGCCAGCAGTGAAGTTCCGACAGGGGGCGACTATGGCTACACCTTC.

V gene TRBV20-1 combines with J gene TRBJ1-2; D unresolved. CDR3 length equals 11 residues. Between the trimmed V and J ends, which lost 4 bases and 2 bases, there was a span of 5 bases. CDR1 is DFQATT and CDR2 is SNEGSKA in the germline V gene (reference sequence). CDR3 coding DNA: TGCAGTGCTATCCAGAACTATGGCTACACCTTC. Encoded protein: CSAIQNYGYTF.

This sequence joins TRBV18 and TRBJ2-7; a weak D match, TRBD2 (5 bases). CDR1 is KGHSH, CDR2 LQKENI, per germline. V was clipped by 1 base and J by 6 bases, with 16 bases between them. CDR3 length: 15 residues. CDR3 in DNA: TGTGCCAGCTCACCACTTGGAGTGGGAGACTCCGAGCAGTACTTC. This encodes CASSPLGVGDSEQYF.

The V call is TRBV5-6, the J call TRBJ1-6, with 7 bases lining up with TRBD1. After removal of 4 bases from V and 3 bases from J, the junction contained 7 bases not matched to a gene. The CDR3 loop spans 16 amino acids. Germline V CDR1 and CDR2: SGHDT, YYEEEE. CDR3 loop: CASSHRDRVYNSPLHF. The DNA of the CDR3 is TGTGCCAGCAGCCATCGAGACAGGGTCTATAATTCACCCCTCCACTTT.

The chain recombines TRBV2 with TRBJ2-5; 9 nucleotides align to TRBD2. The V segment lost 3 bases and the J segment 4 bases; nucleotides outside the gene matches: 6. CDR3 size: 15 residues. CDR1 is SNHLY and CDR2 is FYNNEI in the germline V gene. The DNA of the CDR3 is TGTGCCAGCAGTGATCAGGCGGGAGGGGGAGAGACCCAGTACTTC. This codes for CASSDQAGGGETQYF.

CDR3 protein: CASSAGDFQYF. The CDR3 nucleotides are TGTGCCAGCAGCGCCGGGGACTTTCAGTATTTT. The genes are TRBV6-4 and TRBJ2-3, with D tentatively TRBD2 (6 bases). V lost 6 bases, J lost 12 bases, and 13 bases lay in between. Germline lookup yields CDR1 MRHNA and CDR2 SNTAGT. CDR3 length equals 11 residues.

V and J are TRBV6-5 and TRBJ1-6; D unresolved. Germline assignment: CDR1 MNHEY and CDR2 SVGAGI. V lost 2 bases and J lost 0, with 8 bases in between. There are 16 residues in the CDR3. This CDR3 is CASSYRESSYNSPLHF. CDR3 nucleotides: TGTGCCAGCAGTTACCGGGAGAGCTCCTATAATTCACCCCTCCACTTT.